This T cell receptor beta chain was captured by sequencing in a study of regulatory T cells in long-lasting Graves disease. Overall study findings and caveats: The number of shared public clonotypes was higher in persistent patients (fewer than 3,000) than new patients (under 1,000).

This sample's time point: newly diagnosed GD, antithyroid drugs for less than 3 months. PBMCs provided the RNA from which the TCR library was made. This clonotype was recorded many times. Antigen specificity is unknown. Arm-PCR of CDR3 regions and iRepertoire HTBI primers were the basis on which TCR beta libraries were built. Original processing notes: Across samples, more than 55 TRBV and roughly 13 TRBJ segments were found. TCRdb redid the calling of the multiplex PCR reads with MiXCR, one entry per CDR3 protein. For this entry, the V and J calls and clone size follow TCRdb and not the study's own pipeline. The table records fewer than 550,000 distinct CDR3 sequences, roughly 17% of them present only once. This same sample was also part of a study on T cells in Graves' hyperthyroidism and ophthalmopathy. That publication notes: Most thyroid clonotypes expanded above 0.001 were also detected in blood.

Sequencing was performed on peripheral blood mononuclear cells (PBMCs), taken at new diagnosis, from a patient treated with antithyroid drugs. This TCR was sampled from a woman between 18 and 30 years old with Graves disease.

The CDR3 here is CASRRQGGSSQPQHF. As DNA, the CDR3 is TGTGCCAGCCGACGACAGGGCGGCTCCTCTCAGCCCCAGCATTTT. The chain recombines TRBV6-1 with TRBJ1-5; 7 bases line up with TRBD1. The CDR3 contains 15 residues. The ends lost 8 bases at V and 6 bases at J; junction bases unmatched: 13. Germline CDR1 is MNHNS and CDR2 is SASEGT.